These 13 T cell receptor beta chains came from one sample sequenced in a study of blood T cell repertoires in COVID-19 (dated by TCRdb to about 2020). The library came from the immunoSEQ multiplex PCR assay. The clones in this table, taken by TCRdb from immuneACCESS, are in-frame only. Not every clone is retained; where verified, under half of the shortfall comes from an unresolved V gene, and the cause of the rest is unknown. The sample includes approximately 260,000 clones, with about 88% observed a single time. Clones ranked in the top ten supply less than 4% of the sample. The source material was peripheral blood. The receptors here all came from a man between 18 and 29 years old with active or convalescent COVID-19.

V is TRBV27 and J is TRBJ2-7; D remains unclear. Trimming stripped 2 bases from V and 7 bases from J, with 15 bases between. Per the germline V gene, CDR1 is MNHEY and CDR2 is SMNVEV (reference sequence). The CDR3 extends over 14 amino acids. The CDR3 DNA sequence: TGTGCCAGCAGTTTAACTCCTGCTCCTTTGGAGCAGTACTTC. It translates to CASSLTPAPLEQYF.

The chain employs TRBV11-2 and TRBJ1-4, with 7 positions matching TRBD1. Germline CDR1 SGHAT, CDR2 FQNNGV. V was clipped by 1 base and J by 8 bases; unmatched bases: 4. This CDR3 has 14 amino acids. The CDR3 spells CASSLGQGEEKLFF. CDR3 nucleotides: TGTGCCAGCAGCTTAGGACAGGGCGAGGAAAAACTGTTTTTT.

The chain links TRBV3-1 (or the pseudogene TRBV3-2) to TRBJ2-2, with TRBD2 matching over 8 bases. The V gene end was trimmed by 1 base and the J gene end by 1 base; junction bases not matched to a gene: 5. The CDR3 has 17 residues. Germline V gives CDR1 LGHDT, CDR2 YNNKEL (reference sequence). The CDR3 nucleotides read TGTGCCAGCAGCCAAGTAGGCCTAGCGGGGAACACCGGGGAGCTGTTTTTT. As protein: CASSQVGLAGNTGELFF.

This chain joins TRBV19 and TRBJ2-7; TRBD1 aligns across 8 bases. Germline lookup yields CDR1 LNHDA and CDR2 SQIVND (reference sequence). The CDR3 is made up of 13 amino acids. Trimming removed 5 bases from V and 3 bases from J; junction bases left unmatched: 3. DNA of the CDR3: TGTGCCAGTAGTCAAGGACAGGGCTACGAGCAGTACTTC. Its translation is CASSQGQGYEQYF.

This clone showed up just a few times. The chain links TRBV19 to TRBJ1-3; D gene uncertain. Trimming took 5 bases from V and 0 from J, leaving 8 bases between them. Germline V gene data show CDR1 as LNHDA and CDR2 as SQIVND (reference sequence). CDR3 length: 14 amino acids. The DNA for the CDR3 is TGTGCCAGTAGTCGGAGTCTCTCTGGAAACACCATATATTTT. Translating gives CASSRSLSGNTIYF.

As DNA, the CDR3 is TGTGCCAGTAGTACCCGCTTCGTGGGACAGGGGGGCGGCTACGAGCAGTACTTC. This translates into CASSTRFVGQGGGYEQYF. This chain joins TRBV19 and TRBJ2-7, with 11 bases aligning to TRBD1. Germline V lookup: CDR1 LNHDA, CDR2 SQIVND (reference sequence). The CDR3 covers 18 residues. After removal of 4 bases from V and 3 bases from J, the junction contained 14 bases not matched to a gene. Combining the CDR3 with reference TRBV19 and TRBJ2-7 gives the whole variable domain DGGITQSPKYLFRKEGQNVTLSCEQNLNHDAMYWYRQDPGQGLRLIYYSQIVNDFQKGDIAEGYSVSREKKESFPLTVTSAQKNPTAFYLCASSTRFVGQGGGYEQYFGPGTRLTVT.

This rearrangement joins TRBV7-9 to TRBJ2-2; TRBD2 agrees at 9 bases. J gave up 0 bases and V 4 bases, and 6 bases lay outside the gene matches. This CDR3 has 17 amino acids. Germline V lookup: CDR1 SEHNR, CDR2 FQNEAQ (reference sequence). The CDR3 loop is CASSYSGSKANTGELFF. The CDR3 DNA sequence: TGTGCCAGCAGCTATAGCGGGAGTAAGGCGAACACCGGGGAGCTGTTTTTT. Full variable domain (missing parts from reference TRBV7-9 and TRBJ2-2): DTGVSQNPRHKITKRGQNVTFRCDPISEHNRLYWYRQTLGQGPEFLTYFQNEAQLEKSRLLSDRFSAERPKGSFSTLEIQRTEQGDSAMYLCASSYSGSKANTGELFFGEGSRLTVL.

The chain joins TRBV6-1 to TRBJ2-7; 8 nucleotides align to TRBD1. CDR3 length: 15 amino acids. Germline-derived CDR1 and CDR2 are MNHNS and SASEGT. V was clipped by 2 bases and J by 3 bases; unmatched bases: 6. The CDR3 DNA sequence: TGTGCCAGCAGTGAACCGGGACAGGTGAGCTACGAGCAGTACTTC. Translated, it gives CASSEPGQVSYEQYF.

The chain couples TRBV3-1 (or the pseudogene TRBV3-2) to TRBJ2-1; TRBD2 agrees at 11 bases. Germline CDR1 reads LGHDT; CDR2 reads YNNKEL (reference sequence). This CDR3 spans 13 amino acids. Germline trimming cut 0 bases from V and 15 bases from J; bases unmatched to any gene: 4. The CDR3 spells CASSQERLAGPFF. As DNA, the CDR3 is TGTGCCAGCAGCCAAGAAAGACTAGCGGGGCCGTTCTTC.

The chain couples TRBV7-2 to TRBJ2-7; D possibly corresponds to TRBD1 (5 bases). The germline gives CDR1 SGHTA, CDR2 FQGNSA. V lost 5 bases and J lost 2, with 22 bases in between. The CDR3 is 17 residues long. The CDR3 here is CASSLIRGQTFAYEQYF. The DNA of the CDR3 is TGTGCCAGCAGCCTAATTAGGGGCCAAACCTTTGCCTACGAGCAGTACTTC.

The chain joins TRBV6-1 to TRBJ2-7; the match to TRBD1 covers 10 bases. V shed 6 bases, J shed 4 bases, and the junction held 6 bases outside the gene matches. Germline loops: CDR1 MNHNS, CDR2 SASEGT. The CDR3 spans 14 residues. CDR3 coding DNA: TGTGCCAGCAGACCGGGACAGGGGTTGTACGAGCAGTACTTC. Its protein is CASRPGQGLYEQYF.

The chain carries TRBV2 and TRBJ2-2, with D possibly matching TRBD2 (5 bases). V lost 0 bases to trimming and J lost 10 bases, with 12 bases between them. Germline assignment: CDR1 SNHLY and CDR2 FYNNEI. This CDR3 comprises 14 residues. The CDR3 nucleotides read TGTGCCAGCAGTGAAGCCGTAGGTCTAGCGGAGCTGTTTTTT. It is translated as CASSEAVGLAELFF.

Points on this clone: The same CDR3 can be traced to other DNA sequences in this sample. The J gene is TRBJ1-2, the V gene TRBV7-9; 9 bases fit TRBD1. V trimming: 5 bases; J trimming: 2 bases; junction bases outside the gene matches: 3. Germline CDR1 SEHNR, CDR2 FQNEAQ (reference sequence). The length of the CDR3 is 14 residues. For the CDR3, the DNA is TGTGCCAGCAGCCCGGGACAGGGAAACTATGGCTACACCTTC. It is translated as CASSPGQGNYGYTF.